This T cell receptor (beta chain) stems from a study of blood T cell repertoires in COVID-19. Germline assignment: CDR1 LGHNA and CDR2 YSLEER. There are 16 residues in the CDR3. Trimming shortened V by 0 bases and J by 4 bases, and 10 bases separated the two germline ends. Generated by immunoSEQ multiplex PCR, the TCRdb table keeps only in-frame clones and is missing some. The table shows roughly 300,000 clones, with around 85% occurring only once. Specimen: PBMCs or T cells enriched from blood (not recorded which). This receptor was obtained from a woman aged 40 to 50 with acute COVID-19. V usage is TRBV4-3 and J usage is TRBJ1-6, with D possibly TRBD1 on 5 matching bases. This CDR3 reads CASSQDRGLYNSPLHF. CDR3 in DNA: TGCGCCAGCAGCCAAGATCGGGGACTATATAATTCACCCCTCCACTTT.